The 26 T cell receptor beta chains listed next were all sequenced from one sample in a study of Graves' ophthalmopathy and Graves' hyperthyroidism. The study amplified TCR beta CDR3 regions using RNA transcripts. RT-PCR with HTBI primers came first, then second-round multiplex PCR. TCRdb processed the multiplex PCR reads anew with MiXCR; each CDR3 protein has one entry. The sample yields 200,000 to 250,000 distinct CDR3 sequences, 45% seen once. The sample was peripheral blood. All receptors come from an adult man with Graves' ophthalmopathy.

The chain employs TRBV25-1 and TRBJ1-2; TRBD1 aligns across 8 bases. The J segment lost 8 bases and the V segment lost 5 bases, leaving 10 bases of the junction unmatched. In germline, CDR1 is MGHDK, CDR2 SYGVNS. The CDR3 length is 14 residues. This CDR3 reads CASSSTRQGQGYTF. CDR3 coding DNA: TGTGCCAGCAGTAGCACCCGACAGGGGCAAGGCTACACCTTC.

The gene calls are TRBV24-1 and TRBJ2-2; TRBD1 is a possible D gene (6 bases). CDR3 length: 15 amino acids. CDR1 and CDR2 (germline): KGHDR, SFDVKD. The V end lost 5 bases, the J end lost 1 base, and 10 bases lay between the germline ends. The CDR3 spells CATSGWGQNTGELFF. For the CDR3, the DNA is TGTGCCACCAGTGGTTGGGGACAGAACACCGGGGAGCTGTTTTTT.

This clonotype was recorded a few times. This chain connects TRBV5-1 to TRBJ1-5, with D perhaps matching TRBD1 (6 bases). V lost 0 bases and J lost 7, with 11 bases in between. CDR3 length: 14 residues. Germline CDR1 reads SGHRS; CDR2 reads YFSETQ. CDR3 in amino acids: CASSLEGGSQPQHF. The CDR3 bases are TGCGCCAGCAGCTTGGAGGGGGGGAGCCAGCCCCAGCATTTT.

In regard to this clonotype: One junction end disagrees with the germline gene, perhaps due to a read error. This sequence joins TRBV7-9 and TRBJ2-5, with 8 bases aligning to TRBD2. This CDR3 has 15 residues. Germline-derived CDR1 and CDR2 are SEHNR and FQNEAQ (reference sequence). CDR3 nucleotides: TGCGCCAGCAGCTTGGCGGTAGCGGGAAGGGAGACCCAGTACTTC. It translates to CASSLAVAGRETQYF.

This clonotype was recorded a few times. The chain is built from TRBV4-1 and TRBJ2-7; D gene uncertain. V gave up 3 bases and J gave up 3 bases, with 9 bases separating them. Germline CDR1 reads MGHRA; CDR2 reads YSYEKL. The length of the CDR3 is 13 residues. CDR3 in DNA: TGCGCCAGCAGCCAGGACCGGTACTACGAGCAGTACTTC. Amino acid sequence: CASSQDRYYEQYF.

V is TRBV2 and J is TRBJ1-2; D possibly corresponds to TRBD1 (5 bases). Germline V gives CDR1 SNHLY, CDR2 FYNNEI. V was trimmed by 5 bases and J by 8 bases, leaving 18 bases between them. The CDR3 extends over 14 amino acids. The CDR3 DNA is TGTGCCAGCAGTACGGGACTCCCCACGCGAGGCTACACCTTC. Amino acids: CASSTGLPTRGYTF.

V usage is TRBV7-6 and J usage is TRBJ2-5, with D perhaps TRBD2 (6 bases). Trimming removed 5 bases from V and 4 bases from J, with 17 bases in between. The CDR3 runs to 15 residues. Germline values: CDR1 SGHVS, CDR2 FNYEAQ. The CDR3, as DNA: TGTGCCAGCAGCACGGTGCCGGGAGAGGGAGAGACCCAGTACTTC. It is translated as CASSTVPGEGETQYF.

The chain is built from TRBV19 and TRBJ2-7; D is undetermined. Looked up from germline, CDR1 is LNHDA and CDR2 is SQIVND (reference sequence). The CDR3 has 13 residues. The germline V and J ends were trimmed by 4 bases and 4 bases, with 11 bases remaining between them. The chain's CDR3 is CASSRQVGYEQYF. The CDR3 DNA is TGTGCCAGTAGTAGGCAGGTGGGATACGAGCAGTACTTC.

V is TRBV29-1 and J is TRBJ2-7; 7 nucleotides align to TRBD1. This CDR3 has 12 amino acids. With V trimmed by 6 bases and J by 5 bases, 7 bases remained unmatched. Germline values: CDR1 SQVTM, CDR2 ANQGSEA. In nucleotides, the CDR3 is TGCAGCGTCACCACAGGGGTCCACGAGCAGTACTTC. As protein: CSVTTGVHEQYF.

V and J are TRBV12-3 or TRBV12-4 and TRBJ1-2; D remains unclear. Trimming left V 2 bases short and J 7 bases short, with 11 bases between. The CDR3 covers 13 residues. Here the CDR3 reads CASSLNDGPGYTF. CDR3 DNA sequence: TGTGCCAGCAGTTTAAACGATGGCCCTGGCTACACCTTC.

This clonotype showed up just a few times. This chain uses TRBV2 with TRBJ1-6, with D hard to call. Germline CDR1 reads SNHLY; CDR2 reads FYNNEI. Trimming shortened V by 4 bases and J by 5 bases, and 9 bases separated the two germline ends. This CDR3 has 14 amino acids. CDR3 DNA: TGTGCCAGCAGTGGTAGCAGAAATAATTCACCCCTCCACTTT. As protein: CASSGSRNNSPLHF.

The rearrangement links TRBV29-1 to TRBJ1-5; the D is unclear. Germline V lookup: CDR1 SQVTM, CDR2 ANQGSEA. V shed 4 bases and J shed 7 bases, with 17 bases lying between them. The CDR3 runs to 14 residues. In nucleotides, the CDR3 is TGCAGCGTTGGAGGCGGGAACCCTGAGCAGCCCCAGCATTTT. This codes for CSVGGGNPEQPQHF.

As regards this clonotype: Since a much larger clone is just one base distant, this may be a read error. The chain is built from TRBV15 and TRBJ1-1; perhaps TRBD1 as D (5 bases). This CDR3 is built from 13 residues. Trimming shortened V by 1 base and J by 4 bases, and 7 bases separated the two germline ends. From germline, CDR1 is LNHNV and CDR2 YYDKDF (reference sequence). CDR3 nucleotide sequence: TGTGCCACCAGCAGAGGGGGGGGCACTGAAGCTTTCTTT. Amino acid sequence: CATSRGGGTEAFF.

V gene TRBV20-1 combines with J gene TRBJ2-7, with D unclear. The germline V and J ends were trimmed by 3 bases and 0 bases, with 12 bases remaining between them. CDR3 size: 14 residues. The germline gives CDR1 DFQATT, CDR2 SNEGSKA (reference sequence). The CDR3 DNA reads as TGCAGTGCTAGGTCCCCCGCGCCCTCCTACGAGCAGTACTTC. Translated: CSARSPAPSYEQYF.

The rearrangement joins TRBV7-2 to TRBJ1-1; 8 positions agree with TRBD1. Germline V gives CDR1 SGHTA, CDR2 FQGNSA. Trimming took 5 bases from V and 1 from J; bases not matched to a gene: 6. This CDR3 region has 15 residues. CDR3 nucleotides: TGTGCCAGCAGCCAGGGACAGGCTACGAACACTGAAGCTTTCTTT. It encodes CASSQGQATNTEAFF.

This clonotype showed up many times. V and J are TRBV29-1 and TRBJ1-1, with D tentatively TRBD1 (6 bases). The CDR3 spans 12 residues. CDR1 SQVTM and CDR2 ANQGSEA come from the germline V gene. Trimming stripped 6 bases from V and 5 bases from J, with 13 bases between. CDR3 nucleotides: TGCAGCGTCCGGGACACCGGGACTGAAGCTTTCTTT. Its translation: CSVRDTGTEAFF.

The chain couples TRBV7-2 to TRBJ2-5; 10 nucleotides agree with TRBD1. The V and J ends lost 5 bases and 4 bases, in that order; junction bases with no gene match: 4. The germline gives CDR1 SGHTA, CDR2 FQGNSA. The CDR3 has 14 residues. The CDR3 DNA reads as TGTGCCAGCAGCCCGAGACAGGGGGCAGAGACCCAGTACTTC. Encoded protein: CASSPRQGAETQYF.

The gene calls are TRBV19 and TRBJ1-2, with 9 bases aligning to TRBD1. Germline assignment: CDR1 LNHDA and CDR2 SQIVND (reference sequence). This CDR3 region has 14 residues. The V segment lost 8 bases and the J segment 5 bases; nucleotides outside the gene matches: 9. The DNA of the CDR3 is TGTGCCAGTGACACAGGGGGCGCTGGGTATGGCTACACCTTC. It yields the protein CASDTGGAGYGYTF.

This clonotype has only one observation. One end of the junction fails to match germline, which may point to a read error. The rearrangement uses TRBV6-5 and TRBJ2-7, with D perhaps matching TRBD2 (6 bases). Germline CDR1 MNHEY, CDR2 SVGAGI. The CDR3 runs to 13 residues. The CDR3 DNA reads as TGTGCCTGCAGTCCAGGGAGGCCCTACGAGCAGTACTTC. The encoded protein is CACSPGRPYEQYF.

There are a few counts of this clonotype. The chain carries TRBV7-3 and TRBJ2-7, with 9 bases identical to TRBD2. The CDR3 sequence is 17 residues long. CDR1 is SGHTA and CDR2 is FQGTGA in the germline V gene. V lost 3 bases to trimming and J lost 0 bases; unmatched junction nucleotides: 9. CDR3 residues: CASSFGAGGQSSYEQYF. CDR3 nucleotide sequence: TGTGCCAGCAGCTTCGGGGCGGGGGGGCAAAGCTCCTACGAGCAGTACTTC.

The chain couples TRBV4-1 to TRBJ2-3, with 9 bases aligning to TRBD1. The CDR3 runs 14 residues. Per the germline V gene, CDR1 is MGHRA and CDR2 is YSYEKL. Trimming took 3 bases from V and 5 from J; bases not matched to a gene: 3. The CDR3 DNA follows: TGCGCCAGCAGCCAGGGACAGGGTCTAGATACGCAGTATTTT. Encoded protein: CASSQGQGLDTQYF.

This clonotype was recorded a few times. V is TRBV12-3 or TRBV12-4 and J is TRBJ1-1; TRBD1 matches 9 bases. The CDR3 runs 16 residues. V was clipped by 5 bases and J by 1 base; unmatched bases: 8. The CDR3 DNA sequence: TGTGCCAGCAGTGGCTCCCTGGACAGGGGGAACACTGAAGCTTTCTTT. This translates into CASSGSLDRGNTEAFF.

The chain is built from TRBV5-1 and TRBJ2-2; TRBD2 aligns across 9 bases. This CDR3 contains 16 residues. Germline CDR1 and CDR2: SGHRS and YFSETQ. The ends lost 1 base at V and 7 bases at J; junction bases unmatched: 8. The CDR3 DNA reads as TGCGCCAGCAGCTTGACTTCCGGGACTAGCCACGGGGAGCTGTTTTTT. Translated: CASSLTSGTSHGELFF.

CDR3 in DNA: TGTGCCAGCAGGGGGGCGGACTACGAGCAGTACTTC. Translated: CASRGADYEQYF. J is TRBJ2-7 and V is TRBV12-3 or TRBV12-4; TRBD1 might be the D (6 bases). Trimming shortened V by 6 bases and J by 3 bases, and 9 bases separated the two germline ends. The CDR3 loop spans 12 amino acids.

This clonotype was seen at least ten times. This sequence joins TRBV7-9 and TRBJ1-2; weak D call: TRBD1 (6 bases). CDR3 size: 12 residues. Trimming stripped 3 bases from V and 4 bases from J, with 6 bases between. From germline, CDR1 is SEHNR and CDR2 FQNEAQ (reference sequence). The CDR3 DNA follows: TGTGCCAGCAGCTTGGACAGCTATGGCTACACCTTC. Translation gives CASSLDSYGYTF.

The chain joins TRBV7-2 to TRBJ1-6, with D possibly TRBD1 on 6 matching bases. Germline V gene lookup returns CDR1 SGHTA and CDR2 FQGNSA. Trimming shortened V by 5 bases and J by 6 bases, and 14 bases separated the two germline ends. The CDR3 extends over 15 amino acids. CDR3 region: CASSALRGSNSPLHF. The CDR3 nucleotides read TGTGCCAGCAGCGCACTCAGGGGAAGTAATTCACCCCTCCACTTT.